The present entry profiles one TCR beta chain with its context. Its antigen is undetermined. These data come from a study of post-analysis software for immune sequencing data. This CDR3 is built from 19 residues. The ends lost 0 bases at V and 2 bases at J; junction bases unmatched: 13. Germline V gene sequence: CDR1 SGHRS, CDR2 YFSETQ. General study points: F measure grouped same-batch samples tightly together. Five TRBV segments, including TRBV5-6, TRBV5-1 and TRBV20-1, were more frequent in patients than controls. Comparison with controls showed significantly lower normalized Chao1 diversity in multiple sclerosis patients.

Every TCR beta cDNA library bore unique molecular identifiers. The T cell input of roughly 0.95 to 10 million gave a few hundred thousand cDNA molecules. TCRdb fed the PCR reads into MiXCR, producing one record per CDR3 protein. Of 750,000 to 950,000 distinct CDR3 sequences listed, around 53% were seen once; the top ten hold approximately 4.5%. Sequences were obtained from blood. This receptor was taken from a girl aged 10-17 years with multiple sclerosis. This rearrangement joins TRBV5-1 to TRBJ2-3; the match to TRBD2 covers 9 bases. CDR3 protein: CASSLVWSSGGGDTDTQYF. DNA of the CDR3: TGCGCCAGCAGCTTGGTATGGTCTTCCGGCGGGGGGGACACAGATACGCAGTATTTT.